The entry below describes one T cell receptor (beta chain). Per the original data handling: Nucleated cell counts were estimated from reference gene primer amplification. This table comes from immunoSEQ multiplex PCR, and its TCRdb copy is limited to in-frame clones, with some not included. The DNA gave D and trimming, while V, J and clone size come from that table. The sample includes approximately 200,000 clones, roughly 80% of them seen just once. This sample is drawn from a study of blood T cell repertoires in COVID-19. Study-level information: Samples of COVID-19 (acute and convalescent) were obtained from the United States, Italy and Spain. Sources were T cells, B-cell-depleted T cells, or PBMCs; the material itself was cDNA or gDNA.

The CDR3 is made up of 17 amino acids. Germline CDR1 SNHLY, CDR2 FYNNEI. Trimming took 7 bases from V and 0 from J; bases not matched to a gene: 9. Input material: peripheral blood. This chain joins TRBV2 and TRBJ2-6; 7 nucleotides match TRBD1. The TCR comes from a woman between 45 and 65 years old with acute or convalescent COVID-19. CDR3 sequence: CASILDRDRSGANVLTF. In nucleotides, the CDR3 is TGTGCCAGCATCCTAGACAGGGACCGCTCTGGGGCCAACGTCCTGACTTTC. The full variable domain, its missing parts supplied by reference TRBV2 and TRBJ2-6, is EPEVTQTPSHQVTQMGQEVILRCVPISNHLYFYWYRQILGQKVEFLVSFYNNEISEKSEIFDDQFSVERPDGSNFTLKIRSTKLEDSAMYFCASILDRDRSGANVLTFGAGSRLTVL.